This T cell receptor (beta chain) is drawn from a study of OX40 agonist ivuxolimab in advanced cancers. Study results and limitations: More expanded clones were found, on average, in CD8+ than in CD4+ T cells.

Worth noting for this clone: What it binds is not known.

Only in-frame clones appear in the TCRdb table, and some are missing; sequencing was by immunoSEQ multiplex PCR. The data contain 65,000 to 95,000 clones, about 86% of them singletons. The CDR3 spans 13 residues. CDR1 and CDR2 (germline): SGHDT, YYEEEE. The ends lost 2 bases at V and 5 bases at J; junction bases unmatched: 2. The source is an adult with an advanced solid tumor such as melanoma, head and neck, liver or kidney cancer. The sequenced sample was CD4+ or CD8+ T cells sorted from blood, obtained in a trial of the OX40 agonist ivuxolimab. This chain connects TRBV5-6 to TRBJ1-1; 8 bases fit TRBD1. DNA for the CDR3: TGTGCCAGCAGCTTACAGGGGGGTACTGAAGCTTTCTTT. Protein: CASSLQGGTEAFF.